This T cell receptor (beta chain) was identified in a study of beta chain features in type 1 diabetes. Per germline, CDR1 SGHDN and CDR2 FVKESK. Trimming took off 1 base at V and 10 bases at J, with 8 bases between the two ends. The CDR3 contains 11 residues. Study results and limitations: There were fewer insertions and more deletions at the VDJ junctions of type 1 diabetes patients. Comparison showed that naive, central memory and Treg TCRB repertoires appeared more similar among patients than among healthy donors.

Staining for CD45RO/CCR7/CD25/CD127/CD95/CD27 allowed sorting of CD4+ naive, central memory, regulatory and stem cell-like memory cells. This clone occurred a few times. Its antigen is unknown. As every portion of the isolated RNA was reverse transcribed, the sequencing read expressed TCRB transcripts. Generated by immunoSEQ multiplex PCR, the TCRdb table keeps only in-frame clones and is missing some. Of around 250,000 clones in the sample, roughly 30% were seen once. This clonotype originated in a man younger than 45 in good health. The chain employs TRBV14 and TRBJ2-7; D remains unclear. Sequencing used central memory CD4+ T cells from blood. As DNA, the CDR3 is TGTGCCAGCAGCCAAGCCCGGGTCCAGTACTTC. Translating it yields CASSQARVQYF.